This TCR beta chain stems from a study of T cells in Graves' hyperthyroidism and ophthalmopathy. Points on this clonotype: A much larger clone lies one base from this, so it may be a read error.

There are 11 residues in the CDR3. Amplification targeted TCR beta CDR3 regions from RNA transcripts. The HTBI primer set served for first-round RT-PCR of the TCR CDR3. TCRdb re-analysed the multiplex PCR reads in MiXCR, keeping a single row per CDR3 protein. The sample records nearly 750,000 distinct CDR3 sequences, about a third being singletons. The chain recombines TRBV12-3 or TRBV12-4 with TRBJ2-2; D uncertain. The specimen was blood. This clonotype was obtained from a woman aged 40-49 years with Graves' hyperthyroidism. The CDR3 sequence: CASSRTPELLF. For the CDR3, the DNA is TGTGCCAGCAGTCGGACCCCCGAGCTGCTTTTT.